This TCR beta chain emerged from a study of shared clonotypes between healthy human individuals. About the research overall: Donors had three CD4 naive, three CD4 memory, two CD8 naive and one CD8 memory plate apiece.

On this clone itself: Its antigen is currently unknown.

The CDR3 covers 13 residues. The germline V gene encodes CDR1 SGHRS and CDR2 YFSETQ. Germline trimming cut 4 bases from V and 7 bases from J; bases unmatched to any gene: 6. Here immunoSEQ multiplex PCR was the method, and the copy in TCRdb shows in-frame clones only, minus some. The data hold over a million clones, with 95% to 99% observed a single time. Each sample came from a Caucasian adult donor living in Nashville, Tennessee. Regarding the study as a whole: Unshared clonotypes carried lower generation probabilities than those common to all four donors.

The sequenced material came from naive CD4+ T cells sorted from blood. As to subset: CD45RA+ positively selected. J is TRBJ2-7 and V is TRBV5-1, with 9 bases fitting TRBD1. The clonotype comes from a young man in good health. DNA for the CDR3: TGCGCCAGCAGCCGGGACAGGGAACGGGAGCAGTACTTC. Its protein is CASSRDREREQYF.